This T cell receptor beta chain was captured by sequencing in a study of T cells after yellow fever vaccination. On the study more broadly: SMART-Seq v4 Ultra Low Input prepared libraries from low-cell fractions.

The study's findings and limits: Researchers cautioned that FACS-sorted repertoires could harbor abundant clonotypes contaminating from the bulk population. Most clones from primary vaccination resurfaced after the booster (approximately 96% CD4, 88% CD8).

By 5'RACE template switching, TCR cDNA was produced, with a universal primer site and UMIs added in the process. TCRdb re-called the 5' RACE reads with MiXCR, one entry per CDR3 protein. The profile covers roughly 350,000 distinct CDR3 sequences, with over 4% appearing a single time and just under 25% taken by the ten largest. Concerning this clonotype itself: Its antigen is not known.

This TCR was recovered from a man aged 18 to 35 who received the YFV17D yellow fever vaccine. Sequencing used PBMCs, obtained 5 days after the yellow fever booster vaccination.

CDR3 DNA sequence: TGCGCCAGCAGCTTGGATCCGGGGACGGTGAACACTGAAGCTTTCTTT. This translates into CASSLDPGTVNTEAFF. V usage is TRBV5-1 and J usage is TRBJ1-1, with D possibly being TRBD1 (5 bases). Between the trimmed V and J ends, which lost 0 bases and 0 bases, there was a span of 12 bases. CDR1 SGHRS and CDR2 YFSETQ come from the germline V gene. The CDR3 runs to 16 residues.